These T cell receptor beta chains were read from a single sample in a study of blood T cell repertoires in COVID-19. Using immunoSEQ multiplex PCR, the repertoire was profiled, and TCRdb retains in-frame clones only, with some absent. Of 120,000 or so clones listed, about 85% were seen once; the top ten hold 20% to 30%. Material for sequencing was peripheral blood. The receptors stem from a woman of 80 years or more with acute or convalescent COVID-19. CDR3s include the opening cysteine and the closing phenylalanine or tryptophan. D genes are given only for firm matches. Not all rows give a size; the values are once, few, many and, for expanded clones, a class.

d_call j_call v_call clone_size cdr3_aa cdr3_nt
NA TRBJ1-4 TRBV2 NA CASSESAGYFGKLFF TGTGCCAGCAGTGAATCGGCGGGGTACTTCGGAAAACTGTTTTTT
NA TRBJ1-3 TRBV5-5 NA CASSAWGGSSGNTIYF TGTGCCAGCAGCGCCTGGGGGGGGAGCTCTGGAAACACCATATATTTT
NA TRBJ1-2 TRBV4-3 NA CASSQDIGGWGYTF TGCGCCAGCAGCCAAGATATCGGGGGTTGGGGCTACACCTTC
NA TRBJ1-3 TRBV7-8 NA CASSLERALRPGNTIYF TGTGCCAGCAGCTTAGAGCGGGCCCTAAGGCCTGGAAACACCATATATTTT
TRBD1 TRBJ1-1 TRBV7-2 NA CASTLRQGGTEAFF TGTGCCAGCACCCTCAGACAGGGCGGCACTGAAGCTTTCTTT
NA TRBJ1-3 TRBV3-1/TRBV3-2 NA CASSQQGEGNTIYF TGTGCCAGCAGCCAGCAGGGTGAGGGAAACACCATATATTTT
TRBD1 TRBJ2-2 TRBV28 NA CASRRTGDTGELFF TGTGCCAGCAGACGGACAGGGGACACCGGGGAGCTGTTTTTT
NA TRBJ1-1 TRBV7-7 NA CASSLAMNTEAFF TGTGCCAGCAGCTTAGCCATGAACACTGAAGCTTTCTTT
TRBD1 TRBJ1-3 TRBV19 NA CASSSDRSSGNTIYF TGTGCCAGTAGCTCGGACAGGTCCTCTGGAAACACCATATATTTT
TRBD1 TRBJ2-1 TRBV5-1 NA CASSSPYETGNEQFF TGCGCCAGCAGCTCCCCATACGAGACAGGGAATGAGCAGTTCTTC
NA TRBJ2-1 TRBV10-1 once CASSDPGNEQFF TGCGCCAGCAGTGACCCGGGGAATGAGCAGTTCTTC
NA TRBJ1-5 TRBV5-1 few CASSSYPGENQPQHF TGCGCCAGCAGCTCTTACCCAGGGGAAAATCAGCCCCAGCATTTT
NA TRBJ1-1 TRBV27 NA CASSLVGQGEAFF TGTGCCAGCAGTTTGGTCGGCCAGGGTGAAGCTTTCTTT
NA TRBJ1-2 TRBV21-1 NA CATLTGSYGYTF TGTGCCACCTTGACAGGATCCTATGGCTACACCTTC
NA TRBJ1-6 TRBV5-4 NA CASSSQGPNSPLHF TGTGCCAGCAGCTCACAGGGTCCTAATTCACCCCTCCACTTT
NA TRBJ1-1 TRBV28 NA CASSDSSNTEAFF TGTGCCAGCTCGGACAGCTCGAACACTGAAGCTTTCTTT
TRBD2 TRBJ2-1 TRBV5-6 once CASSLDTSGGAGEQFF TGTGCCAGCAGCTTGGATACTAGCGGGGGGGCCGGTGAGCAGTTCTTC
NA TRBJ1-3 TRBV4-1 once CASSQDRNTIYF TGCGCCAGCAGCCAAGATCGGAACACCATATATTTT
NA TRBJ1-1 TRBV2 few CASSRVPRDSEAFF TGTGCCAGCAGTAGAGTCCCACGGGACTCTGAAGCTTTCTTT
NA TRBJ1-6 TRBV6-1 NA CASSERHSSYNSPLHF TGTGCCAGCAGTGAAAGACATAGCTCCTATAATTCACCCCTCCACTTT
NA TRBJ2-7 TRBV29-1 NA CSVERGDNSYEQYF TGCAGCGTTGAGAGAGGGGACAACTCCTACGAGCAGTACTTC
NA TRBJ1-3 TRBV3-1/TRBV3-2 NA CARMGLLRNTIYF TGTGCCAGGATGGGACTTCTAAGAAACACCATATATTTT
NA TRBJ1-5 TRBV5-8 NA CASSFRDSNQPQHF TGTGCCAGCAGCTTTCGCGACTCCAATCAGCCCCAGCATTTT
TRBD1 TRBJ1-2 TRBV5-1 NA CASSEGTGANYGYTF TGCGCCAGCAGTGAAGGGACAGGAGCTAACTATGGCTACACCTTC
NA TRBJ2-2 TRBV5-1 NA CASSLEAATGELFF TGCGCCAGCAGCTTAGAGGCAGCTACCGGGGAGCTGTTTTTT
NA TRBJ1-2 TRBV18 once CASSPPGLRNYGYTF TGTGCCAGCTCACCACCTGGACTGCGTAACTATGGCTACACCTTC
NA TRBJ1-2 TRBV9 NA CASSVEGGRRYGYTF TGTGCCAGCAGCGTAGAGGGGGGGAGAAGATATGGCTACACCTTC
NA TRBJ2-2 TRBV7-2 NA CASSLMGTHTGELFF TGTGCCAGCAGCTTGATGGGGACACACACCGGGGAGCTGTTTTTT
NA TRBJ2-2 TRBV7-9 NA CASSPDSPGELFF TGTGCCAGCAGCCCCGACAGCCCCGGGGAGCTGTTTTTT
TRBD1 TRBJ1-1 TRBV3-1/TRBV3-2 NA CASSQRTGNTEAFF TGTGCCAGCAGCCAGAGGACAGGGAACACTGAAGCTTTCTTT
NA TRBJ1-6 TRBV27 NA CASSLRESSPLHF TGTGCCAGCAGTTTACGGGAGAGCTCACCCCTCCACTTT
TRBD1 TRBJ1-2 TRBV9 NA CASSVGTGGEAYGYTF TGTGCCAGCAGCGTCGGGACAGGGGGCGAGGCCTATGGCTACACCTTC
TRBD2 TRBJ2-3 TRBV7-2 NA CASSSPELAGVGTQYF TGTGCCAGCAGCTCCCCGGAGCTAGCGGGGGTGGGTACGCAGTATTTT
NA TRBJ2-1 TRBV5-4 NA CASSSWGTGSSFLPFF NA
NA TRBJ1-3 TRBV18 NA CASSQQGEPPGNTIYF TGTGCCAGCTCACAACAGGGAGAACCGCCTGGAAACACCATATATTTT
TRBD1 TRBJ2-5 TRBV3-1/TRBV3-2 few CASSQENRGPTYF TGTGCCAGCAGCCAAGAAAACAGGGGCCCTACATACTTC
TRBD1 TRBJ1-1 TRBV2 NA CASSVFGQGNTEAFF TGTGCCAGTAGTGTATTTGGACAGGGGAACACTGAAGCTTTCTTT
TRBD1 TRBJ2-2 TRBV9 few CASSATGGNTGELFF TGTGCCAGCAGCGCGACAGGGGGCAACACCGGGGAGCTGTTTTTT
NA TRBJ1-3 TRBV6-2/TRBV6-3 NA CASSYPPPSGRSGNTIYF TGTGCCAGCAGTTACCCCCCCCCATCAGGGAGGTCTGGAAACACCATATATTTT
NA TRBJ1-1 TRBV19 NA CASSGSTEAFF TGTGCCAGTAGTGGGAGCACTGAAGCTTTCTTT
NA TRBJ2-3 TRBV6-6 NA CASTYLAPRTDTQYF TGTGCCAGCACCTACCTAGCCCCCCGCACAGATACGCAGTATTTT
NA TRBJ1-6 TRBV7-7 NA CASSLDSNSPLHF TGTGCTAGCAGCCTCGACAGTAATTCACCCCTCCACTTT
NA TRBJ1-2 TRBV5-1 NA CASSFQGQGGYTF TGCGCCAGCAGCTTTCAGGGGCAGGGTGGCTACACCTTC
NA TRBJ2-1 TRBV7-2 NA CATTDYISSYNEQFF TGTGCCACTACGGACTACATAAGCTCCTACAATGAGCAGTTCTTC
NA TRBJ2-1 TRBV27 NA CASSLRREVGNEQFF TGTGCCAGCAGTTTACGCAGGGAGGTGGGCAATGAGCAGTTCTTC
NA TRBJ1-4 TRBV5-6 NA CASSSGTPGEKLFF TGTGCCAGCAGCTCGGGGACTCCGGGTGAAAAACTGTTTTTT
TRBD2 TRBJ2-5 TRBV7-3 NA CASSLISGETQYF TGTGCCAGCAGCTTGATTAGCGGGGAGACCCAGTACTTC
NA TRBJ2-1 TRBV5-1 once CASRPSGPGPLEQFF TGCGCCAGCAGACCTAGTGGCCCCGGCCCGTTGGAGCAGTTCTTC
NA TRBJ2-7 TRBV5-1 NA CASSLGDNNEQYF TGCGCCAGCAGCTTGGGGGACAACAACGAGCAGTACTTC
NA TRBJ1-1 TRBV5-1 NA CASSLVQANTEAFF TGCGCCAGCAGCTTGGTCCAGGCGAACACTGAAGCTTTCTTT
NA TRBJ2-5 TRBV11-1 NA CASSFSPQETQYF TGTGCCAGCAGCTTCTCTCCGCAAGAGACCCAGTACTTC
NA TRBJ1-2 TRBV6-5 NA CASTGGGAGGYTF TGTGCCAGCACCGGCGGGGGCGCGGGGGGCTACACCTTC
TRBD2 TRBJ2-3 TRBV27 NA CASSFKRGADTQYF TGTGCCAGCAGTTTCAAGCGGGGCGCAGATACGCAGTATTTT